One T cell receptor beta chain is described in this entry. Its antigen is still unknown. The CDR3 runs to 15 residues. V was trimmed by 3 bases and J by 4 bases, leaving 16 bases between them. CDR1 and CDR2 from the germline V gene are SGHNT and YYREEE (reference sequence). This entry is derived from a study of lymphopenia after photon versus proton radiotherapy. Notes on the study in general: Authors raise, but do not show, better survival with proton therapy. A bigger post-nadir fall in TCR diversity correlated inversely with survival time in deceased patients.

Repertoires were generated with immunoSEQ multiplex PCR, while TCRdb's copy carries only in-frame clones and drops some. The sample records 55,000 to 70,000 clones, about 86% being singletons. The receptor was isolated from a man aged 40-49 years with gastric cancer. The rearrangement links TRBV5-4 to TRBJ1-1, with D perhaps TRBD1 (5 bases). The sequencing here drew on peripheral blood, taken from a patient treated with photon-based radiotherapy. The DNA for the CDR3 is TGTGCCAGCAGCTCCGTGGGGCTAAGGGGCACTGAAGCTTTCTTT. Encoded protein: CASSSVGLRGTEAFF.